A single sample gave rise to the 8 T cell receptor beta chains below, sequenced in a study of quantifying T cell responses using KT2 cells. Study as a whole: cDNA was made from DNase-treated RNA using alpha and beta constant primers.

The cDNA 3' end received a ligated oligonucleotide with a UMI. An equimolar mix of RC1.1 and RC1.2 primed the beta chain across TRBC1 and TRBC2. MiXCR was run by TCRdb on the UMI-ligation and nested PCR reads, yielding one entry per CDR3 protein. Among roughly 38,000 distinct CDR3 sequences, 17% were seen once, and the ten largest hold 40% to 45%. Material: PBMCs spiked with cells of the T cell clone KT2. These receptors were obtained from a human donor.

The gene calls are TRBV4-2 and TRBJ1-2; no firm D call. The CDR3 sequence is 15 residues long. Per the germline V gene, CDR1 is LGHNA and CDR2 is YNFKEQ. The V end was cut by 0 bases, the J end by 1 base, with 9 bases between. CDR3 sequence: CASSQDLENNYGYTF. CDR3 nucleotide sequence: TGTGCCAGCAGCCAAGATTTGGAGAATAACTATGGCTACACCTTC.

This clonotype showed up just a few times. The CDR3 DNA is TGTGCCAGCAGTGACACAGGGGGCCGTTACGAGCAGTACTTC. Translation gives CASSDTGGRYEQYF. This chain joins TRBV6-1 and TRBJ2-7; 9 bases are shared with TRBD1. The CDR3 is 14 amino acids. Germline-derived CDR1 and CDR2 are MNHNS and SASEGT. Unmatched junction bases numbered 4, after V lost 3 bases and J lost 4 bases.

V and J are TRBV20-1 and TRBJ1-6, with D tentatively TRBD1 (5 bases). Trimming pared 0 bases from V and 6 bases from J, leaving 12 bases between. CDR3 length equals 15 residues. The germline V gene has CDR1 DFQATT and CDR2 SNEGSKA (reference sequence). CDR3 nucleotides: TGCAGTGCTAGAGATTACGGGGGTAGTAATTCACCCCTCCACTTT. Its translation: CSARDYGGSNSPLHF.

This chain links TRBV6-1 with TRBJ1-5, with D perhaps matching TRBD1 (6 bases). CDR3 length: 16 amino acids. Germline-derived CDR1 and CDR2 are MNHNS and SASEGT. The V end lost 6 bases, the J end lost 2 bases, and 17 bases lay between the germline ends. Here the CDR3 reads CASSLRQEVGNQPQHF. CDR3 DNA: TGTGCCAGCAGCCTAAGACAGGAAGTGGGCAATCAGCCCCAGCATTTT.

This clonotype was recorded a few times. The chain joins TRBV4-2 to TRBJ2-1; 9 bases line up with TRBD2. In germline, CDR1 is LGHNA, CDR2 YNFKEQ. Losses at the gene ends were 3 bases for V and 2 bases for J; bases not matched to a gene: 5. This CDR3 is built from 16 residues. The CDR3, as DNA: TGTGCCAGCAGCCAGGGGCGGGGGGGTCCCTACAATGAGCAGTTCTTC. Its translation: CASSQGRGGPYNEQFF.

In its sample, this clonotype was seen many times. This chain uses TRBV20-1 with TRBJ2-3, with 8 bases identical to TRBD2. Germline V gene lookup returns CDR1 DFQATT and CDR2 SNEGSKA (reference sequence). The CDR3 covers 15 residues. V dropped 0 bases and J dropped 5; count of bases not matched to a gene: 7. The CDR3 region is CSARDIRSGRDTQYF. DNA of the CDR3: TGCAGTGCTAGAGATATCCGAAGCGGGAGAGATACGCAGTATTTT.

This clonotype has more than one count but fewer than ten. The genes are TRBV5-4 and TRBJ2-7; 8 bases are a match to TRBD2. The trim removed 1 base at V and 0 bases at J, leaving 6 bases unmatched. Germline lookup yields CDR1 SGHNT and CDR2 YYREEE (reference sequence). This CDR3 region has 16 residues. CDR3 sequence reads: CASSLLAGGNSYEQYF. As DNA, the CDR3 is TGTGCCAGCAGCTTGCTGGCGGGGGGTAACTCCTACGAGCAGTACTTC.

V usage is TRBV5-1 and J usage is TRBJ1-2; D not certain. The CDR3 spans 15 residues. Germline-derived CDR1 and CDR2 are SGHRS and YFSETQ. V was cut by 4 bases and J by 1 base, with 14 bases left in between. The CDR3: CASSEKGGSNYGYTF. CDR3 in DNA: TGCGCCAGCAGCGAGAAAGGCGGAAGTAACTATGGCTACACCTTC.